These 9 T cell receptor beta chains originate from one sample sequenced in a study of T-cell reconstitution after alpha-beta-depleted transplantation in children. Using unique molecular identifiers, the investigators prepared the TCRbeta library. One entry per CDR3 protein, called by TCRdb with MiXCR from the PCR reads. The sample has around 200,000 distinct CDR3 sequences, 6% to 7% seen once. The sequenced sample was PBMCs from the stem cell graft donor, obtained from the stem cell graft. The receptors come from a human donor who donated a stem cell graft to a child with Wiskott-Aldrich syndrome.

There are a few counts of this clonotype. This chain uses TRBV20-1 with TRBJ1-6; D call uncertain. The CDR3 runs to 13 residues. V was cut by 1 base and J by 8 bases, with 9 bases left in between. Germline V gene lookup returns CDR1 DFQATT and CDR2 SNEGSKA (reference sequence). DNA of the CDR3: TGCAGTGCTAGAGCCGCCACGGATTCACCCCTCCACTTT. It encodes CSARAATDSPLHF.

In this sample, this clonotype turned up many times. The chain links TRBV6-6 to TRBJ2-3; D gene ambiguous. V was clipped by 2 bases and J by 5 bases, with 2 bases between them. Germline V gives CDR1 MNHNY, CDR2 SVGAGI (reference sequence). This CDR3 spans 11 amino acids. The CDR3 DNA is TGTGCCAGCAGTTACGGAGATACGCAGTATTTT. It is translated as CASSYGDTQYF.

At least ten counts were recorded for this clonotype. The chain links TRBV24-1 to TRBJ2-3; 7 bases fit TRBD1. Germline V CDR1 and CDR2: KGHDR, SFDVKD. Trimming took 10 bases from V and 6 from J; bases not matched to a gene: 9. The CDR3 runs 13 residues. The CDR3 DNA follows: TGTGCCACTAGAAGGGGGCTTCGGGATACGCAGTATTTT. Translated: CATRRGLRDTQYF.

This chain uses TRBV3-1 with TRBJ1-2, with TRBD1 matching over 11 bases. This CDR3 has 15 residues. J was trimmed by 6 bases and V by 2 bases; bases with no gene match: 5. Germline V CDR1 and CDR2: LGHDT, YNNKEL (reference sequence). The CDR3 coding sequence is TGTGCCAGCAGCCAACTGGACAGGGGGCGGGATGGCTACACCTTC. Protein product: CASSQLDRGRDGYTF.

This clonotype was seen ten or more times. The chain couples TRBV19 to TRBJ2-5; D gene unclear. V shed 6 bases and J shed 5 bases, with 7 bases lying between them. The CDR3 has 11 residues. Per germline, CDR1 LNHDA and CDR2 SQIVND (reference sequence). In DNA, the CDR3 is TGTGCCAGTAGGGGGATTGAGACCCAGTACTTC. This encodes CASRGIETQYF.

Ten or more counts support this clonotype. The DNA of the CDR3 is TGTGCCAGCAGCGTGGGACATATCTCCTACGAGCAGTACTTC. Translation: CASSVGHISYEQYF. This chain joins TRBV6-2 or TRBV6-3 and TRBJ2-7; a possible D gene is TRBD1 (6 bases). Germline CDR1 reads MNHEY; CDR2 reads SVGEGT. Trimming left V 6 bases short and J 0 bases short, with 12 bases between. The CDR3 covers 14 residues.

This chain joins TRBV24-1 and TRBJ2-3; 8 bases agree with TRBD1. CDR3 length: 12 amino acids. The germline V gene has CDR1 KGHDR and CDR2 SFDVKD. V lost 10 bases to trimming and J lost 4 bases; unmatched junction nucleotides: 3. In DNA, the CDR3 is TGTGCCACAGGACAGGGTCCAGATACGCAGTATTTT. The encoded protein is CATGQGPDTQYF.

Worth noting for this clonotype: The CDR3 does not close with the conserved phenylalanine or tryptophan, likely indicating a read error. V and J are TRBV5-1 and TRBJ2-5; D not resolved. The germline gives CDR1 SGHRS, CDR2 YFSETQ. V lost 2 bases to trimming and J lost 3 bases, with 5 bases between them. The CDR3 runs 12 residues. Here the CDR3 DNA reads TGCGCCAGCAGCTTTCCAGAAGAGACCCAGTACTCC. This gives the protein CASSFPEETQYS.

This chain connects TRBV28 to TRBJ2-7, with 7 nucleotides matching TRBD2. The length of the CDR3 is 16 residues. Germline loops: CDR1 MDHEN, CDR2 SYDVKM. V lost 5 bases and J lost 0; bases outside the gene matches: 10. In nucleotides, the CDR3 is TGTGCCAGCAGTCCACCGGGAGGCCTCGACTCCTACGAGCAGTACTTC. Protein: CASSPPGGLDSYEQYF. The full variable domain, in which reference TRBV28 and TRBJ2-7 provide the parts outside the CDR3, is DVKVTQSSRYLVKRTGEKVFLECVQDMDHENMFWYRQDPGLGLRLIYFSYDVKMKEKGDIPEGYSVSREKKERFSLILESASTNQTSMYLCASSPPGGLDSYEQYFGPGTRLTVT.